This T cell receptor beta chain comes out of a study of CD8+CD57+ T cells in acquired aplastic anemia. This CDR3 spans 16 amino acids. CDR1 ENHRY and CDR2 SYGVKD come from the germline V gene. V trimming: 6 bases; J trimming: 8 bases; junction bases outside the gene matches: 9. This clonotype was counted once. For sequencing, patients were chosen who had shown expansion of CD8+CD57+ cells by flow cytometry. TCR beta VDJ combinations and CDR3 sequences were profiled from genomic DNA. TCRdb passed the reads through MiXCR, listing each CDR3 protein once. The top ten hold approximately 12% of the sample, which has about 150,000 distinct CDR3 sequences, approximately 52% seen once.

The TCR sequence derives from a human donor with aplastic anemia. Source material: sorted CD4+, CD8+, or CD8+CD57+ T cells (not recorded which) from PBMCs. The V call is TRBV10-3, the J call TRBJ2-1, with TRBD2 matching 14 bases. The CDR3 nucleotides read TGTGCCATCAGAGATACCGGGACTAGCGGGAGCTATGAGCAGTTCTTC. This gives the protein CAIRDTGTSGSYEQFF.